This record concerns one TCR beta chain sequence. The antigen is not known. Each CDR3 protein is one row after TCRdb ran MiXCR on the reads. This sample has 75,000 to 100,000 distinct CDR3 sequences, with around 28% found just once. The data originate from a study of T cell repertoires in cytomegalovirus infection. As for the study in general: Recently described HLA-C-restricted plus well-studied HLA-B-restricted CMV epitopes were used.

The CDR3 runs 15 residues. The ends lost 3 bases at V and 2 bases at J; junction bases unmatched: 4. The TCR originated in a human donor in good health (CMV status not recorded). Some clones in this sample may be carry-over from other donors' samples. The rearrangement uses TRBV12-3 or TRBV12-4 and TRBJ2-3, with 8 positions matching TRBD2. The specimen was CD8+ T cells from cultured PBMCs, collected from culture after CMV antigen stimulation. This chain's CDR3 is CASSLRGVYTDTQYF. The CDR3 coding sequence is TGTGCCAGCAGTTTGCGGGGGGTATACACAGATACGCAGTATTTT.